One and the same sample provided the 20 T cell receptor beta chains below, sequenced in a study of T cells after yellow fever vaccination. TCRdb independently ran MiXCR on the 5' RACE reads; one entry per CDR3 protein. The data contain 310,000 or so distinct CDR3 sequences, around 6.8% of them seen just once; the ten biggest clones take up 18%. Sequencing used PBMCs, obtained 35 to 50 days after the first yellow fever vaccination. The receptor set was obtained from a young man who received the YFV17D yellow fever vaccine.

This clonotype has at least ten counts. The rearrangement uses TRBV7-2 and TRBJ2-2; 7 nucleotides line up with TRBD2. CDR1 SGHTA and CDR2 FQGNSA come from the germline V gene. The CDR3 runs to 14 residues. The V gene end was trimmed by 1 base and the J gene end by 5 bases; junction bases not matched to a gene: 1. The CDR3 bases are TGTGCCAGCAGCTTAGACGGGAGGACCGGGGAGCTGTTTTTT. Amino acids: CASSLDGRTGELFF.

With respect to this clonotype: A read error is possible here, since a much larger clone lies one base away. This chain connects TRBV5-1 to TRBJ1-1; 8 nucleotides line up with TRBD1. The CDR3 sequence is 14 residues long. Germline V CDR1 and CDR2: SGHRS, YFSETQ. CDR3 coding DNA: TGCGCCTGCAGCATTACAGGGGGGGGAACTGAAGCTTTCTTT. Encoded protein: CACSITGGGTEAFF.

The chain has TRBV3-1 and TRBJ2-7; D may be TRBD1 (5 bases). Germline loops: CDR1 LGHDT, CDR2 YNNKEL (reference sequence). The CDR3 runs to 13 residues. Trimming removed 2 bases from V and 6 bases from J, with 11 bases in between. The CDR3 nucleotides read TGTGCCAGCAGCCAATTTAGGGGTCCCGAGCAGTACTTC. Protein: CASSQFRGPEQYF.

This clonotype was seen repeatedly, ten times or more. The chain carries TRBV15 and TRBJ2-7, with TRBD2 identical over 8 bases. The CDR3 spans 15 residues. J was trimmed by 3 bases and V by 2 bases; bases with no gene match: 6. Germline CDR1 LNHNV, CDR2 YYDKDF (reference sequence). The CDR3 coding sequence is TGTGCCACCAGCAGACCCGTCGGGGGGGTCTACGAGCAGTACTTC. Its protein product is CATSRPVGGVYEQYF.

The V call is TRBV3-1, the J call TRBJ1-1; D possibly corresponds to TRBD1 (5 bases). The CDR3 runs 16 residues. V lost 0 bases, J lost 7 bases, and 18 bases lay in between. Germline-derived CDR1 and CDR2 are LGHDT and YNNKEL (reference sequence). In DNA, the CDR3 is TGTGCCAGCAGCCAAGAACCGGGACTAGGGGCGGGTGAAGCTTTCTTT. This gives the protein CASSQEPGLGAGEAFF.

The chain joins TRBV5-6 to TRBJ1-1; D ambiguous. V was shortened by 1 base and J by 0 bases, with 13 bases between the two germline ends. This CDR3 region has 16 residues. Germline V gives CDR1 SGHDT, CDR2 YYEEEE. CDR3: CASSLRVRLMNTEAFF. DNA for the CDR3: TGTGCCAGCAGCTTGAGAGTGCGGCTAATGAACACTGAAGCTTTCTTT.

The chain joins TRBV7-2 to TRBJ2-3, with D perhaps matching TRBD2 (5 bases). The CDR3 covers 16 residues. Trimming stripped 5 bases from V and 0 bases from J, with 15 bases between. Germline CDR1 SGHTA, CDR2 FQGNSA. CDR3: CASSRGISGSTDTQYF. In DNA form, the CDR3 reads TGTGCCAGCAGCAGAGGGATCTCAGGTAGCACAGATACGCAGTATTTT.

This clonotype showed up just a few times. This chain uses TRBV4-3 with TRBJ1-6; D uncertain. This CDR3 has 19 residues. Germline assignment: CDR1 LGHNA and CDR2 YSLEER. Between the trimmed V and J ends, which lost 3 bases and 9 bases, there was a span of 27 bases. CDR3 sequence: CASSHRLVDRALVSSPLHF. CDR3 bases: TGCGCCAGCAGCCACCGCTTGGTGGATCGGGCTTTGGTTAGTTCACCCCTCCACTTT.

This clonotype was found a few times. This chain joins TRBV19 and TRBJ2-1; no definite D call. The CDR3 is 13 amino acids. The V end lost 0 bases, the J end lost 7 bases, and 7 bases lay between the germline ends. In germline, CDR1 is LNHDA, CDR2 SQIVND (reference sequence). Here the CDR3 DNA reads TGTGCCAGTAGTATAGATGTCCCGAATGAGCAGTTCTTC. Its protein is CASSIDVPNEQFF.

The chain uses TRBV12-3 or TRBV12-4 and TRBJ1-6; D unclear. Trimming took off 10 bases at V and 4 bases at J, with 14 bases between the two ends. The CDR3 extends over 14 amino acids. The CDR3, as DNA: TGTGCCACCAGCGGTGCCGATTATAATTCACCCCTCCACTTT. It is translated as CATSGADYNSPLHF.

In this sample, this clonotype turned up a few times. V usage is TRBV7-2 and J usage is TRBJ1-5; unclear D gene. Per the germline V gene, CDR1 is SGHTA and CDR2 is FQGNSA. Trimming removed 4 bases at V and 5 bases at J, with 9 bases between. This CDR3 spans 13 amino acids. The CDR3: CASSSTADQPQHF. The CDR3, as DNA: TGTGCCAGCAGCTCGACGGCGGATCAGCCCCAGCATTTT.

This clonotype was seen a few times. The V and J genes are TRBV5-1 and TRBJ2-3, with TRBD2 matching over 13 bases. The CDR3 is made up of 16 amino acids. Germline loops: CDR1 SGHRS, CDR2 YFSETQ. The trim removed 4 bases at V and 1 base at J, leaving 3 bases unmatched. In DNA form, the CDR3 reads TGCGCCAGCAGCCTGGGACTAGCGGGGCGCACAGATACGCAGTATTTT. Protein sequence: CASSLGLAGRTDTQYF.

This clonotype occurred many times. This chain links TRBV20-1 with TRBJ2-2; D possibly corresponds to TRBD1 (5 bases). The ends were cut back, 3 bases at V and 0 bases at J, with 8 bases in the middle. Looked up from germline, CDR1 is DFQATT and CDR2 is SNEGSKA (reference sequence). This CDR3 has 14 amino acids. CDR3 DNA sequence: TGCAGTGCTAGGGACACCTCGAACACCGGGGAGCTGTTTTTT. Protein sequence: CSARDTSNTGELFF.

In this sample, this clonotype turned up a few times. This rearrangement joins TRBV2 to TRBJ1-2, with 9 bases aligning to TRBD1. The V gene's germline CDR1 is SNHLY and CDR2 FYNNEI. J lost 4 bases, V lost 6 bases, and 6 bases had no gene match. This CDR3 is built from 14 residues. DNA for the CDR3: TGTGCCAGCAGATCTACACAGGGGGCCTATGGCTACACCTTC. It codes for CASRSTQGAYGYTF.

The chain has TRBV12-3 or TRBV12-4 and TRBJ2-1, with 10 bases lining up with TRBD1. The V segment lost 7 bases and the J segment 9 bases; nucleotides outside the gene matches: 6. The CDR3 sequence is 13 residues long. CDR3 sequence (DNA): TGTGCCAGCATAGGACAGGGGGTAACTGAGCAGTTCTTC. Its protein product is CASIGQGVTEQFF.

V usage is TRBV20-1 and J usage is TRBJ2-1; TRBD2 agrees at 9 bases. Germline-derived CDR1 and CDR2 are DFQATT and SNEGSKA (reference sequence). CDR3 length: 15 residues. The V and J ends lost 0 bases and 6 bases, in that order; junction bases with no gene match: 6. The CDR3 nucleotides are TGCAGTGCTAGAGATTACCAGCGGGGGGTCAATGAGCAGTTCTTC. Amino acids: CSARDYQRGVNEQFF.

At least ten counts were recorded for this clonotype. The J gene is TRBJ2-2, the V gene TRBV29-1; D ambiguous. V dropped 1 base and J dropped 4 bases, with 4 bases sitting between them. The CDR3 has 12 residues. Germline CDR1 and CDR2: SQVTM and ANQGSEA. This CDR3 is CSVEGGTGELFF. DNA of the CDR3: TGCAGCGTTGAAGGGGGCACCGGGGAGCTGTTTTTT.

This clonotype occurred many times. The rearrangement links TRBV25-1 to TRBJ1-1; D remains ambiguous. Per germline, CDR1 MGHDK and CDR2 SYGVNS. The length of the CDR3 is 14 residues. Trimming removed 4 bases from V and 4 bases from J, with 13 bases in between. The CDR3 DNA follows: TGTGCCAGCAGTGCCACGGACGGCCTCACTGAAGCTTTCTTT. This sequence encodes CASSATDGLTEAFF.

This clonotype was seen a few times. The V gene is TRBV4-3, the J gene TRBJ2-2; TRBD2 aligns across 9 bases. Trimming cost V 5 bases and J 0 bases; bases outside gene matches: 4. Germline V lookup: CDR1 LGHNA, CDR2 YSLEER. The CDR3 is made up of 16 amino acids. The CDR3 sequence: CASSYGLASNTGELFF. CDR3 DNA: TGCGCCAGCAGCTACGGACTAGCGTCGAACACCGGGGAGCTGTTTTTT.

This clonotype was observed a handful of times. CDR3 loop: CASSLLGAGGRNTQYF. CDR3 DNA sequence: TGTGCCAGCAGCTTGCTGGGAGCGGGGGGGCGAAATACGCAGTATTTT. V gene TRBV7-2 combines with J gene TRBJ2-3; 10 nucleotides line up with TRBD2. The CDR3 totals 16 residues. From germline, CDR1 is SGHTA and CDR2 FQGNSA. Trimming removed 3 bases from V and 7 bases from J; junction bases left unmatched: 10.